The TCR beta chain under discussion was sequenced for a study of T cells after posttransplantation cyclophosphamide. The repertoire was sequenced with immunoSEQ multiplex PCR; TCRdb's copy has only in-frame clones and lacks some. The profile shows fewer than 35,000 clones, roughly 91% of them singletons. With regard to this clone: Its antigen is unidentified.

Points from the study as a whole: Donor CD8+ memory clones often dominated recipient blood repertoires at later times. TRB overlap between skin or GI tissue T cells and blood was limited. Recipient CMV seropositivity and CMV reactivation strongly tracked TRB clonality.

Germline values: CDR1 SGHRS, CDR2 YFSETQ. The CDR3 contains 14 residues. Trimming at V came to 4 bases and at J to 2 bases, leaving 6 bases not matched to a gene. The naive gate required viable CD3+CD4+ or CD3+CD8+ cells with CCR7+CD45RA+CD45RO-CD95-CD27+CD28+ phenotype. This related bone marrow graft donor gave peripheral blood on the day of marrow donation. This receptor was obtained from a man younger than 45 in good health and a related stem cell transplant donor. V usage is TRBV5-1 and J usage is TRBJ2-7; 7 bases match TRBD1. The sequenced sample was naive CD4+ T cells sorted from blood. The CDR3 DNA reads TGCGCCAGCAGCCCCGGGGACAGAGCCTACGAGCAGTACTTC. Translated: CASSPGDRAYEQYF.